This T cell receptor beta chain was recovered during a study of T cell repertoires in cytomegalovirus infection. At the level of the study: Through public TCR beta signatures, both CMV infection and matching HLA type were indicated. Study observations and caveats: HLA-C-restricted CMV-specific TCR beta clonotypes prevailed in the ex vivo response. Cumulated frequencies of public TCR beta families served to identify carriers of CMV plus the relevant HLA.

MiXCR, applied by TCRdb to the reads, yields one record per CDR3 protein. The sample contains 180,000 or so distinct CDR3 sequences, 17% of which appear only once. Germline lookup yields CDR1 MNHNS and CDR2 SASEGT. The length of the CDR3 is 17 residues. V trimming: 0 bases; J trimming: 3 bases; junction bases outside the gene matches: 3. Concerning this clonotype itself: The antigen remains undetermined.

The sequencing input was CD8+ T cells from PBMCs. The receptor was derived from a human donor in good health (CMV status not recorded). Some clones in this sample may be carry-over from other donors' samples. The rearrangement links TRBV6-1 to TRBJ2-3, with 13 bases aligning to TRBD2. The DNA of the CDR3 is TGTGCCAGCAGTGAAGCGCGACTAGCGGGGGGTACAGATACGCAGTATTTT. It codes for CASSEARLAGGTDTQYF.